Listed below are T cell receptor beta chains from one sample, sequenced in a study of cytomegalovirus exposure and HLA in healthy donors. Only in-frame clones appear in the TCRdb table, and some are missing; sequencing was by immunoSEQ multiplex PCR. This table holds about 150,000 clones, around 78% found once. The specimen sequenced was PBMCs. The receptors were gathered from a woman between 40 and 50 years old in good health and CMV-seropositive. CDR3s include the opening cysteine and the closing phenylalanine or tryptophan. The D gene is left open where the match is weak. Size values are once, few and many counts, or a class for expanded clones, and some rows have none.

J	size	V	D	DNA	CDR3
TRBJ1-2	NA	TRBV6-5	TRBD1	TGTGCCAGCAGTCGGGACAGGGGAGCGGTTGGCTACACCTTC	CASSRDRGAVGYTF
TRBJ1-6	NA	TRBV27	NA	TGTGCCAGCAGTCCCATCAATTCACCCCTCCACTTT	CASSPINSPLHF
TRBJ1-2	NA	TRBV30	NA	TGTGCCTGGACGGGGACACCTTATGGCTACACCTTC	CAWTGTPYGYTF
TRBJ1-2	NA	TRBV7-2	NA	TGTGCCAGCAGCCCCGGGGATTATGGCTACACCTTC	CASSPGDYGYTF
TRBJ1-1	once	TRBV2	TRBD1	TGTGCCAGTCAGATCTCCCGGGACAGGCCGAACACTGAAGCTTTCTTT	CASQISRDRPNTEAFF
TRBJ2-1	NA	TRBV7-6	TRBD1	TGTGCCAGCAGCTCCACAGGGGGCGCGTACAATGAGCAGTTCTTC	CASSSTGGAYNEQFF
TRBJ2-1	NA	TRBV7-2	TRBD1	TGTGCCAGCAGCCCGGGGACAGTTAGAGAAGAGCAGTTCTTC	CASSPGTVREEQFF
TRBJ1-5	few	TRBV19	NA	TGTGCCAGTATCAAGCAGGGAACTGGAAATCAGCCCCAGCATTTT	CASIKQGTGNQPQHF
TRBJ1-1	NA	TRBV7-6	NA	TGTGCCAGCAGCTTAGCCCAGGGGAACACTGAAGCTTTCTTT	CASSLAQGNTEAFF
TRBJ1-1	NA	TRBV6-6	TRBD1	TGTGCCAGCAGTCCTAACAGGGGTACTGAAGCTTTCTTT	CASSPNRGTEAFF
TRBJ2-2	NA	TRBV27	NA	TGTGCCAGCAGGCGAATCCAGGGGATCGGGGTCACCGGGGAGCTGTTTTTT	CASRRIQGIGVTGELFF
TRBJ1-1	few	TRBV19	TRBD1	TGTGCCAGTAGTATAGATGGGACAGGGCGCCTTGAAGCTTTCTTT	CASSIDGTGRLEAFF
TRBJ1-2	NA	TRBV28	NA	TGTGCCAGCAGGCGAATCTATGGCTACACCTTC	CASRRIYGYTF
TRBJ1-1	NA	TRBV5-1	NA	TGCGCCAGCAGAGGGGACACTGAAGCTTTCTTT	CASRGDTEAFF
TRBJ2-6	NA	TRBV27	NA	TGTGCCAGCTCCCCGTACTCTGGGGCCAACGGCCTGACTTTC	CASSPYSGANGLTF
TRBJ2-3	once	TRBV10-2	TRBD1	TGCGCCAGCACGAGGGACAGCATTTTGGATACGCAGTATTTT	CASTRDSILDTQYF
TRBJ1-3	NA	TRBV5-1	NA	TGCGCCAGCAGTCGGGACAACTCTGGAAACACCATATATTTT	CASSRDNSGNTIYF
TRBJ1-2	NA	TRBV30	NA	TGTGCCTGGAGTCTTACAGGCGGCTACACCTTC	CAWSLTGGYTF
TRBJ2-1	medium-sized	TRBV7-6	TRBD2	TGTGCCAGCAGCTTGTCGGGGGGAGTGGGGAATGAGCAGTTCTTC	CASSLSGGVGNEQFF
TRBJ2-5	NA	TRBV7-2	TRBD2	TGTGCCAGCAGCTTAGCGGAGCGGGGGGTGAAGACCCAGTACTTC	CASSLAERGVKTQYF
TRBJ2-5	few	TRBV9	NA	TGTGCCAGCAGCGTAGATTCGACAGACCAAGAGACCCAGTACTTC	CASSVDSTDQETQYF
TRBJ1-6	NA	TRBV25-1	NA	TGTGCCAGCAAACAGTCTTATAATTCACCCCTCCACTTT	CASKQSYNSPLHF
TRBJ1-1	NA	TRBV6-5	TRBD1	TGTGCCAGCAGACTAGGACAGGGGGACACTGAAGCTTTCTTT	CASRLGQGDTEAFF
TRBJ1-1	few	TRBV29-1	TRBD1	TGCAGCGTTATGGGACAGTCTATGAACACTGAAGCTTTCTTT	CSVMGQSMNTEAFF
TRBJ1-2	NA	TRBV5-1	NA	TGCGCCAGCAGCTTGGAGGTCGGACAGAACTATGGCTACACCTTC	CASSLEVGQNYGYTF
TRBJ2-7	NA	TRBV5-4	TRBD1	TGTGCCAGCAGCGTAGACAGGGTCGGCGAGCAGTACTTC	CASSVDRVGEQYF
TRBJ2-1	NA	TRBV28	TRBD2	TGTGCCAGCAGTATACCGGGACTAGCTCTCAATGAGCAGTTCTTC	CASSIPGLALNEQFF
TRBJ2-2	NA	TRBV2	TRBD2	TGTGCCAGCAGTGGCCTAGCGGCAAACACCGGGGAGCTGTTTTTT	CASSGLAANTGELFF
TRBJ1-3	NA	TRBV7-6	TRBD1	TGTGCCAGCAGCTTAGCGGCCCAGGGGGAGCTTTCTGGAAACACCATATATTTT	CASSLAAQGELSGNTIYF
TRBJ1-1	NA	TRBV7-2	NA	TGTGCCAGCAGCAACGCCGGGGAGGCTTTCTTT	CASSNAGEAFF
TRBJ1-4	NA	TRBV7-2	NA	TGTGCCAGCAGCCGTTACAAAGGGGCCCATAATGAAAAACTGTTTTTT	CASSRYKGAHNEKLFF
TRBJ2-3	few	TRBV9	TRBD2	TGTGCCAGCAGTGGGGGGGACCCCCGGACAGATACGCAGTATTTT	CASSGGDPRTDTQYF
TRBJ1-5	NA	TRBV6-6	NA	TGTGCCAGCAGCCCTACAGGGTCAGGGCCCCAGCATTTT	CASSPTGSGPQHF
TRBJ2-7	NA	TRBV7-8	TRBD2	TGTGCCAGCAGCTTAGGAGGCAGGGGACTAGCGGGTGGGTACGAGCAGTACTTC	CASSLGGRGLAGGYEQYF
TRBJ2-5	once	TRBV6-5	NA	TGTGCCAGCAGTTACGATTGGACAACCTGGGGGACCCAGTACTTC	CASSYDWTTWGTQYF
TRBJ2-7	NA	TRBV2	NA	TGTGCCAGCAGAGAACGGGAGCTGAAATACGAGCAGTACTTC	CASRERELKYEQYF
TRBJ1-2	NA	TRBV10-3	NA	TGTGCCATCAGTGAGCCAGCAGGTAACTATGGCTACACCTTC	CAISEPAGNYGYTF
TRBJ2-5	few	TRBV14	NA	TGTGCCAGCAGCCAAGCGAGGGCCCGGTGGGAGACCCAGTACTTC	CASSQARARWETQYF
TRBJ1-2	NA	TRBV18	NA	TGTGCCAGCTCACCTGACAGGACCTATGGCTACACCTTC	CASSPDRTYGYTF
TRBJ1-6	NA	TRBV10-3	TRBD1	TGTGCCATCGGACAGGGCGGGAATTCACCCCTCCACTTT	CAIGQGGNSPLHF
TRBJ2-1	NA	TRBV29-1	NA	TGCAGCGTTATCCGGGGGAGCTCCTACAATGAGCAGTTCTTC	CSVIRGSSYNEQFF
TRBJ2-2	NA	TRBV2	NA	TGTGCCAGCAGTGAACTCATTGGGGAGTTTAGCGGACCCTCGGGGGAGCTGTTTTTT	CASSELIGEFSGPSGELFF
TRBJ1-3	NA	TRBV2	NA	TGTGCCAGCAATGGGGGGATAGTTGGAAACACCATATATTTT	CASNGGIVGNTIYF
TRBJ2-2	few	TRBV5-4	NA	TGTGCCAGCAGCAGGGAGCTTAACACCGGGGAGCTGTTTTTT	CASSRELNTGELFF
TRBJ2-5	NA	TRBV5-4	NA	TGTGCCAGCAGCCACCGTAGTAGTCAAGAGACCCAGTACTTC	CASSHRSSQETQYF
TRBJ1-4	NA	TRBV7-8	NA	TGTGCCAGCAGCTCCGGACAATTAGGCTATGAAAAACTGTTTTTT	CASSSGQLGYEKLFF
TRBJ1-4	NA	TRBV7-8	TRBD1	TGTGCCAGCAGCTTAACACAGGGGCTCGGTGAAAAACTGTTTTTT	CASSLTQGLGEKLFF
TRBJ2-1	NA	TRBV14	NA	TGTGCCAGCAGCCAGTGGGGAGTTGATGAGCAGTTCTTC	CASSQWGVDEQFF
TRBJ1-1	NA	TRBV6-5	TRBD1	TGTGCCAGCAGTTACTCCTCCAGGGGGCGAAGCACTGAAGCTTTCTTT	CASSYSSRGRSTEAFF
TRBJ1-2	NA	TRBV5-4	NA	TGTGCCAGCAGCCCGACAGGCTCGAACTATGGCTACACCTTC	CASSPTGSNYGYTF
TRBJ2-1	NA	TRBV28	TRBD1	TGTGCCAGCAGTTTAAGTTTGGGACAGAGAGGGAATGAGCAGTTCTTC	CASSLSLGQRGNEQFF
TRBJ1-2	NA	TRBV20-1	NA	TGCAGTGCTAGGGACGGAGGCGGCTACACCTTC	CSARDGGGYTF
TRBJ2-7	NA	TRBV6-5	TRBD2	TGTGCCACCACTAGCGGGGGTCACATAATCCACGAGCAGTACTTC	CATTSGGHIIHEQYF
TRBJ1-2	NA	TRBV11-2	NA	TGTGCCAGCAGCGCGTCAGGCTTCCCTACCAGTAACTATGGCTACACCTTC	CASSASGFPTSNYGYTF
TRBJ2-2	NA	TRBV2	TRBD1	TGTGCCAGCAGTGCGGTACAGGGGGTCACCGGGGAGCTGTTTTTT	CASSAVQGVTGELFF
TRBJ2-2	once	TRBV11-2	TRBD2	TGTGCCAGCAGAACAACTAGCGGGGCGGGGGAGCTGTTTTTT	CASRTTSGAGELFF
TRBJ1-1	NA	TRBV30	NA	TGTGCCTGGAGTGTAATAAAGGGGACTGAAGCTTTCTTT	CAWSVIKGTEAFF
TRBJ2-2	NA	TRBV12-5	TRBD1	TGTGCTAGTGGTTTGGGGACAGGGATCGGGGAGCTGTTTTTT	CASGLGTGIGELFF
TRBJ1-5	NA	TRBV6-6	TRBD1	TGTGCCAGCAGAATGGACAGGGACAATCAGCCCCAGCATTTT	CASRMDRDNQPQHF